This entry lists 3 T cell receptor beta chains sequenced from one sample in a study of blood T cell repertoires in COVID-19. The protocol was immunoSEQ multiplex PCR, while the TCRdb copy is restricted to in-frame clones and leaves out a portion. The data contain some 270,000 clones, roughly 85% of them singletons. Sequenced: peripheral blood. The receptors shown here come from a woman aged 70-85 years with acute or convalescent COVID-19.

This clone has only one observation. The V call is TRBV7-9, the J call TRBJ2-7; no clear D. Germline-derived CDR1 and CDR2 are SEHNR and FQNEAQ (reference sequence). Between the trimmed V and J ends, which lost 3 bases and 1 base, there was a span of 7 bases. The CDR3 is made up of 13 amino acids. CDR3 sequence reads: CASSLGESYEQYF. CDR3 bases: TGTGCCAGCAGCTTGGGCGAATCCTACGAGCAGTACTTC.

The CDR3, as DNA: TGCGCCAGCAGTATAGACGCCGGGACAGGGACCTACGAGCAGTACTTC. Amino acids: CASSIDAGTGTYEQYF. V gene TRBV5-1 combines with J gene TRBJ2-7, with 9 nucleotides matching TRBD1. CDR3 length: 16 residues. The germline V gene has CDR1 SGHRS and CDR2 YFSETQ. V shed 5 bases and J 2 bases; nucleotides not matched to a gene: 11.

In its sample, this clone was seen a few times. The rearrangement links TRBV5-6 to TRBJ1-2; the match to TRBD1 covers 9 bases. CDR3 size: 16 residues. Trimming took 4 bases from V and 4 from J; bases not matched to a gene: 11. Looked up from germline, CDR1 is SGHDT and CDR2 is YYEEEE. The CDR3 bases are TGTGCCAGCAGCGCCGGGACAGGGACGGCCGGCTATGGCTACACCTTC. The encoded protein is CASSAGTGTAGYGYTF.